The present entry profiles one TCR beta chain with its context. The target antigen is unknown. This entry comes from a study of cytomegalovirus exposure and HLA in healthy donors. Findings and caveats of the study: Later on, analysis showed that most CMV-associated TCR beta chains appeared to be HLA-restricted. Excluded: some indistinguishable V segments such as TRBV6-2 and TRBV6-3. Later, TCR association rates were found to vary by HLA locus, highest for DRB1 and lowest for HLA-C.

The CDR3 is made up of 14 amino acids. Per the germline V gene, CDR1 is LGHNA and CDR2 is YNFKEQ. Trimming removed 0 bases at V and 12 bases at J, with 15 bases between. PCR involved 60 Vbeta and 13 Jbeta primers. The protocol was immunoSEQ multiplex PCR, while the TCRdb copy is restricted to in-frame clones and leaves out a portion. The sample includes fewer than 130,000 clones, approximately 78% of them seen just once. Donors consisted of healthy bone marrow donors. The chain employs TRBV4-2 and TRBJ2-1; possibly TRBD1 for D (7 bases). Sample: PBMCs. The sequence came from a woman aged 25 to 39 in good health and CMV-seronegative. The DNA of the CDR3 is TGTGCCAGCAGCCAAGATCCGCTTCAGGGGGGGCAGTTCTTC. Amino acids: CASSQDPLQGGQFF.